Listed below are T cell receptor beta chains from one sample, sequenced in a study of PD-1 blockade in mismatch repair-deficient tumors. Sequencing used immunoSEQ multiplex PCR; TCRdb keeps in-frame clones, though not all of them. The repertoire holds tens of thousands of clones, with 75% to 85% as singletons. Sequences were derived from peripheral blood, sampled 12 weeks after starting pembrolizumab. These receptors originate from an adult with mismatch repair-deficient cancer. Both conserved end residues are part of each CDR3. The D gene is left open where the match is weak. Rows may omit the clone size; those that give it use once, few, many or a size class.

v_gene,j_gene,abundance,d_gene,CDR3aa,CDR3nt
TRBV4-1,TRBJ1-3,NA,NA,CASSQDPRQEGSSGNTIYF,TGCGCCAGCAGCCAAGATCCGCGGCAGGAAGGGAGCTCTGGAAACACCATATATTTT
TRBV5-1,TRBJ2-1,NA,TRBD2,CASSFLRLADYNEQFF,TGCGCCAGCAGTTTCCTGCGACTAGCGGACTACAATGAGCAGTTCTTC
TRBV6-1,TRBJ1-2,NA,NA,CASSELSAYGYTF,TGTGCCAGCAGTGAACTCTCAGCGTATGGCTACACCTTC
TRBV15,TRBJ1-5,NA,NA,CATSRDSRRNQPQHF,TGTGCCACCAGCAGAGATTCTAGACGCAATCAGCCCCAGCATTTT
TRBV27,TRBJ2-1,NA,TRBD1,CASSYQEKRGHNEQFF,TGTGCCAGCAGTTACCAGGAGAAAAGGGGGCACAATGAGCAGTTCTTC
TRBV28,TRBJ1-5,few,NA,CASRVTRQPQHF,TGTGCCAGCAGGGTGACCAGGCAGCCCCAGCATTTT
TRBV28,TRBJ1-1,NA,NA,CASSLRSWVTEAFF,TGTGCCAGCAGTTTAAGGAGTTGGGTCACTGAAGCTTTCTTT
TRBV7-2,TRBJ2-4,NA,TRBD1,CASSPTGVLAKNIQYF,TGTGCCAGCAGCCCTACAGGGGTTTTAGCCAAAAACATTCAGTACTTC
TRBV28,TRBJ2-7,NA,TRBD1,CASSLYPARQGAEKQYF,TGTGCCAGCAGTTTATATCCGGCCCGACAGGGGGCGGAAAAGCAGTACTTC
TRBV19,TRBJ1-1,NA,TRBD1,CASSIPPTGGVTEAFF,TGTGCCAGTAGTATACCCCCGACAGGGGGGGTGACTGAAGCTTTCTTT
TRBV5-1,TRBJ2-5,NA,NA,CASSLMTGQETQYF,TGCGCCAGCAGCTTAATGACAGGCCAAGAGACCCAGTACTTC
TRBV5-6,TRBJ2-2,NA,TRBD1,CASSLGQGYTGELFF,TGTGCCAGCAGCCTGGGACAGGGGTACACCGGGGAGCTGTTTTTT
TRBV2,TRBJ1-6,NA,NA,CASSEYSPDRYNSPLHF,TGTGCCAGCAGCGAGTATTCGCCGGACCGCTATAATTCACCCCTCCACTTT
TRBV6-6,TRBJ2-2,NA,NA,CASSYRPSQTTGELFF,TGTGCCAGCAGTTACCGCCCTAGCCAAACCACCGGGGAGCTGTTTTTT